The 21 T cell receptor beta chains given below trace back to one sample, sequenced in a study of blood T cell repertoires in COVID-19 (TCRdb year 2020). The library was generated by the immunoSEQ multiplex PCR assay. TCRdb took this table from immuneACCESS and kept in-frame rearrangements with V and J called. Such tables lack part of the clones; where checked against another copy, unresolved V genes explain under half of the gap, and the rest is unexplained. The sample has a few hundred thousand clones on record, roughly 80% of them singletons. The top ten clonotypes cover roughly 10% of the sample. What was sequenced was peripheral blood. These receptors originate from a man older than 75 with acute or convalescent COVID-19.

The chain uses TRBV19 and TRBJ2-6; D is unclear. The V gene's germline CDR1 is LNHDA and CDR2 SQIVND (reference sequence). The CDR3 has 15 amino acids. Trimming pared 5 bases from V and 3 bases from J, leaving 11 bases between. Here the CDR3 reads CASSAVMSGANVLTF. The DNA for the CDR3 is TGTGCCAGTAGTGCTGTAATGAGTGGGGCCAACGTCCTGACTTTC. Supplemented by reference TRBV19 and TRBJ2-6, the full variable domain reads DGGITQSPKYLFRKEGQNVTLSCEQNLNHDAMYWYRQDPGQGLRLIYYSQIVNDFQKGDIAEGYSVSREKKESFPLTVTSAQKNPTAFYLCASSAVMSGANVLTFGAGSRLTVL.

CDR3 sequence reads: CASSQLGFGYNEQFF. The CDR3 DNA sequence: TGTGCCAGCAGCCAACTAGGATTCGGCTACAATGAGCAGTTCTTC. The gene calls are TRBV3-1 (or the pseudogene TRBV3-2) and TRBJ2-1; D not certain. Germline CDR1 and CDR2: LGHDT and YNNKEL (reference sequence). The CDR3 runs to 15 residues. The V gene lost 2 bases and the J gene lost 3 bases, with 11 bases spanning the gap.

CDR3 DNA: TGTGCCAGCAGCTTAGATAGCGCGAGCTCCTACGAGCAGTACTTC. It codes for CASSLDSASSYEQYF. V usage is TRBV7-6 and J usage is TRBJ2-7; D is possibly TRBD2 (5 bases). Per germline, CDR1 SGHVS and CDR2 FNYEAQ. Trimming stripped 1 base from V and 0 bases from J, with 10 bases between. The CDR3 totals 15 residues.

This clone was detected once. The chain couples TRBV28 to TRBJ2-7; 7 bases align to TRBD2. From germline, CDR1 is MDHEN and CDR2 SYDVKM. V shed 6 bases and J 4 bases; nucleotides not matched to a gene: 9. The CDR3 loop spans 14 amino acids. For the CDR3, the DNA is TGTGCCAGCAGGGACGCGGGGGTTTGGTACGAGCAGTACTTC. Protein product: CASRDAGVWYEQYF.

J is TRBJ2-4 and V is TRBV2; D may be TRBD1 (6 bases). The CDR3 loop spans 12 amino acids. Trimming shortened V by 10 bases and J by 6 bases, and 13 bases separated the two germline ends. Germline-derived CDR1 and CDR2 are SNHLY and FYNNEI. The CDR3 loop is CATQRTVNIQYF. CDR3 bases: TGTGCCACCCAGAGGACAGTAAACATTCAGTACTTC.

The chain employs TRBV5-1 and TRBJ2-3; 7 bases fit TRBD1. This CDR3 has 18 amino acids. Germline CDR1 is SGHRS and CDR2 is YFSETQ. V trimming: 0 bases; J trimming: 0 bases; junction bases outside the gene matches: 10. CDR3 residues: CASSLESRDRRSTDTQYF. In DNA, the CDR3 is TGCGCCAGCAGCTTGGAATCCCGGGACAGAAGAAGCACAGATACGCAGTATTTT.

The chain carries TRBV2 and TRBJ1-5; 11 bases are a match to TRBD1. In germline, CDR1 is SNHLY, CDR2 FYNNEI. The CDR3 loop spans 16 amino acids. After removal of 5 bases from V and 7 bases from J, the junction contained 10 bases not matched to a gene. The CDR3 DNA sequence: TGTGCCAGCAGTAGGGTTGGACAGGGGGCGAAGCAGCCCCAGCATTTT. Protein sequence: CASSRVGQGAKQPQHF.

The gene calls are TRBV19 and TRBJ2-1; 12 positions match TRBD1. V trimming: 5 bases; J trimming: 8 bases; junction bases outside the gene matches: 13. The CDR3 is 17 residues long. Germline V gene data show CDR1 as LNHDA and CDR2 as SQIVND (reference sequence). In DNA form, the CDR3 reads TGTGCCAGTAGTCCTAGGCCGGGACAGGGGGCAAGTCATGAGCAGTTCTTC. Its translation is CASSPRPGQGASHEQFF. Full variable domain (remainder filled in from reference TRBV19 and TRBJ2-1): DGGITQSPKYLFRKEGQNVTLSCEQNLNHDAMYWYRQDPGQGLRLIYYSQIVNDFQKGDIAEGYSVSREKKESFPLTVTSAQKNPTAFYLCASSPRPGQGASHEQFFGPGTRLTVL.

The chain has TRBV30 and TRBJ1-6; 10 nucleotides line up with TRBD1. This CDR3 spans 14 amino acids. V dropped 3 bases and J dropped 11; count of bases not matched to a gene: 7. Germline V CDR1 and CDR2: GTSNPN, SVGIG (reference sequence). The CDR3 region has the DNA TGTGCCTGGAGCCCGGGACAGGGGTTCACACCCCTCCACTTT. This encodes CAWSPGQGFTPLHF. Together with reference TRBV30 and TRBJ1-6, the CDR3 gives the full variable domain: SQTIHQWPATLVQPVGSPLSLECTVEGTSNPNLYWYRQAAGRGLQLLFYSVGIGQISSEVPQNLSASRPQDRQFILSSKKLLLSDSGFYLCAWSPGQGFTPLHFGNGTRLTVT.

The J gene is TRBJ1-2, the V gene TRBV25-1, with D maybe TRBD1 (5 bases). The CDR3 has 13 residues. Germline V gene sequence: CDR1 MGHDK, CDR2 SYGVNS. Trimming removed 3 bases from V and 6 bases from J, with 11 bases in between. CDR3 region: CASSDAGRDGYTF. The CDR3 DNA is TGTGCCAGCAGTGATGCGGGGCGTGATGGCTACACCTTC.

J is TRBJ1-6 and V is TRBV5-4; TRBD1 is a possible D gene (6 bases). Trimming shortened V by 0 bases and J by 11 bases, and 9 bases separated the two germline ends. The CDR3 is 13 residues long. Per germline, CDR1 SGHNT and CDR2 YYREEE (reference sequence). The CDR3 DNA is TGTGCCAGCAGCTTGGAAGGGGACACACCCCTCCACTTT. Translated: CASSLEGDTPLHF.

This rearrangement joins TRBV24-1 to TRBJ2-5; 15 bases are a match to TRBD2. J lost 0 bases, V lost 2 bases, and 3 bases had no gene match. The CDR3 extends over 18 amino acids. Germline CDR1 and CDR2: KGHDR and SFDVKD. CDR3 loop: CATSDSGLAGGYQETQYF. CDR3 coding DNA: TGTGCCACCAGTGATTCAGGACTAGCGGGAGGGTACCAAGAGACCCAGTACTTC.

This chain joins TRBV30 and TRBJ2-4; D perhaps matches TRBD1 (6 bases). This CDR3 comprises 16 residues. V lost 0 bases, J lost 0 bases, and 12 bases lay in between. Germline V gives CDR1 GTSNPN, CDR2 SVGIG (reference sequence). CDR3 DNA: TGTGCCTGGAGTGTACCTCACAGGGTAGCCAAAAACATTCAGTACTTC. Amino acids: CAWSVPHRVAKNIQYF.

This clone was found a few times. The CDR3 bases are TGCGCCAGCCAAGGGAGGGGGGAGAGAGGTCAGCCCCAGCATTTT. Amino acid sequence: CASQGRGERGQPQHF. This chain uses TRBV10-2 with TRBJ1-5, with D perhaps TRBD1 (6 bases). This CDR3 has 15 amino acids. The germline V and J ends were trimmed by 8 bases and 6 bases, with 20 bases remaining between them. Germline V gives CDR1 WSHSY, CDR2 SAAADI.

The V gene is TRBV3-1 (or the pseudogene TRBV3-2), the J gene TRBJ1-1; 10 bases line up with TRBD1. CDR1 is LGHDT, CDR2 YNNKEL, per germline (reference sequence). V shed 4 bases and J 10 bases; nucleotides not matched to a gene: 6. The CDR3 runs to 13 residues. CDR3 sequence: CASSPRTGGRAFF. The CDR3 DNA reads as TGTGCCAGCAGCCCCAGGACAGGGGGAAGAGCTTTCTTT.

V and J are TRBV30 and TRBJ2-7, with TRBD2 matching 9 bases. The CDR3 is 12 residues long. J gave up 7 bases and V 2 bases, and 3 bases lay outside the gene matches. The germline CDR1 and CDR2 sequences are GTSNPN and SVGIG (reference sequence). CDR3: CAWSSLAGEQYF. CDR3 DNA: TGTGCCTGGAGTTCCCTAGCGGGGGAGCAGTACTTC.

The CDR3, as DNA: TGTGCCAGCAGCTTACCAGGGGTTTTCGGAAACACCATATATTTT. Residues: CASSLPGVFGNTIYF. The gene calls are TRBV7-9 and TRBJ1-3, with D possibly matching TRBD1 (6 bases). Trimming shortened V by 2 bases and J by 4 bases, and 12 bases separated the two germline ends. CDR1 is SEHNR and CDR2 is FQNEAQ in the germline V gene (reference sequence). The CDR3 covers 15 residues.

The chain is built from TRBV10-3 and TRBJ2-3, with 14 bases fitting TRBD2. V was clipped by 5 bases and J by 4 bases; unmatched bases: 2. Per germline, CDR1 ENHRY and CDR2 SYGVKD. The CDR3 totals 15 residues. CDR3 coding DNA: TGTGCCATCAGTCAGACTAGCGGGGGGGCAGATACGCAGTATTTT. This sequence encodes CAISQTSGGADTQYF.

This clone appeared a few times. The rearrangement links TRBV2 to TRBJ1-5; D remains ambiguous. The CDR3 consists of 14 residues. Trimming removed 6 bases from V and 0 bases from J, with 9 bases in between. Germline assignment: CDR1 SNHLY and CDR2 FYNNEI. The CDR3 loop is CASRPSNSNQPQHF. The DNA for the CDR3 is TGTGCCAGCAGACCGAGTAATAGCAATCAGCCCCAGCATTTT.

This clone was observed a handful of times. The genes are TRBV19 and TRBJ1-2; D is perhaps TRBD1 (5 bases). Germline CDR1 reads LNHDA; CDR2 reads SQIVND (reference sequence). This CDR3 spans 15 amino acids. Trimming shortened V by 6 bases and J by 3 bases, and 17 bases separated the two germline ends. CDR3 sequence reads: CASSNRVGDDYGYTF. The CDR3 nucleotides are TGTGCCAGTAGCAATAGGGTAGGGGATGACTATGGCTACACCTTC.

The CDR3 loop reads CATRSGTGGDQPQHF. CDR3 nucleotides: TGTGCCACCCGGAGTGGGACAGGGGGCGATCAGCCCCAGCATTTT. The V gene is TRBV28, the J gene TRBJ1-5, with TRBD1 matching 12 bases. V was clipped by 10 bases and J by 5 bases; unmatched bases: 9. CDR1 is MDHEN and CDR2 is SYDVKM in the germline V gene. The CDR3 loop spans 15 amino acids.